Reported below is one T cell receptor (beta chain). Its antigen is currently not known. No base quality values were provided; no much bigger clone lies one nucleotide off. CDR1 SNHLY and CDR2 FYNNEI were looked up in the germline V gene. The junction carries 10 bases between V and J, which are trimmed by 7 bases and 3 bases respectively. The CDR3, from cysteine to phenylalanine, totals 12 residues. Only the CDR3 portion is preserved as DNA: 36 bases, with reading frame beginning at the first base. The sample belongs to a study of Ad26.COV2.S vaccination and SARS-CoV-2 variants (dated by TCRdb to the early 2020s). As for the study more broadly: Vaccine-arm donors were drawn from COV1001, a multicentre, randomized, double-blind, placebo-controlled phase I-IIa trial of Ad26.COV2.S in healthy adults. Dosing of Ad26.COV2.S was intramuscular, at either 5x10^10 or 1x10^11 viral particles, delivered as one shot or as two shots spaced 56 days apart. TCRbeta repertoire sequencing served as the tool for gauging how specific and how broad the SARS-CoV-2-reactive T cell receptors were following Ad26.COV2.S vaccination. The TCR-sequenced set comprised about 30 samples: some 20 Ad26.COV2.S vaccine recipients, 5 placebo recipients and 8 SARS-CoV-2 convalescent individuals. Trial participants were randomized into five groups of five: low-dose or high-dose Ad26.COV2.S given once or twice, or placebo on both occasions. Throughout the experiments and outcome assessment, investigators stayed blinded to trial group allocation. General findings and caveats noted by the study authors: Substantial breadth of spike-specific CD8+ and CD4+ T cell responses was reported after vaccination. According to the authors, total T cell responses may have been underestimated by the TCR breadth and depth analyses. Compared with placebo recipients, Ad26.COV2.S recipients showed higher spike-specific TCR breadth (P = 0.0014). Comparing responses between vaccine doses or regimens was not something the study was powered to do. Non-spike TCR breadth was comparable between vaccine and placebo recipients, consistent with the vaccine containing only spike.

The immunoSEQ Assay was the method used to sequence TCRbeta CDR3 regions. After extraction, genomic DNA underwent amplification by bias-controlled multiplex PCR, followed by high-throughput sequencing. Per the authors' processing: To quantify the absolute abundance of each unique TCRbeta CDR3 region, sequences were collapsed and filtered. T cell fraction was estimated by normalizing TCRbeta template counts to usable DNA, which was measured by amplifying reference genes present in all nucleated cells. Repertoire TCRs were annotated as SARS-CoV-2-specific by exact matching of V gene, CDR3 amino acid sequence and J gene to a known reactive TCR set. MIRA supplied the reference SARS-CoV-2 TCR set, which was filtered for enrichment in COVID-19-positive ImmuneCODE repertoires so that public or cross-reactive TCRs were removed. Using the MIRA antigens, annotated TCRs were further analysed by specific ORF or by position within an ORF. Breadth was defined as annotated unique rearrangements over total unique productive rearrangements; depth was the summed frequency of those rearrangements. Two-sided Wilcoxon rank-sum tests were used to compare TCR breadth between groups. Not all clones reach the TCRdb copy of this immuneACCESS table, which keeps in-frame sequences only. Checked studies attribute under half of the gap to unresolved V genes and leave the rest unexplained. The V and J calls and clone size were taken over from that table, and D and trimming were inferred from the DNA. Here the sample has under 550,000 clones; approximately 92% occur a single time. The top ten clonotypes cover more than 9% of the sample.

The treatment or condition label, as the study defines it: about 20 received Ad26.COV2.S at low or high dose, single or two shots; about 5 received placebo; per-sample allocation not given. For vaccine and placebo recipients, repertoires were sequenced using samples collected on day 63 after the first injection. Cohort 1b enrolled roughly 25 adults aged 18-55 years at a single site in Boston, USA, between 29 July and 7 August 2020. Ad26.COV2.S was a replication-incompetent adenovirus type 26 vector that expressed a prefusion-stabilized SARS-CoV-2 spike protein derived from the original Wuhan strain.

The source was peripheral blood, collected in a trial of Ad26.COV2.S vaccine versus placebo. The receptor comes from a person aged 18-60 years who received the Ad26.COV2.S COVID-19 vaccine or a placebo. The sequence joins TRBV2 to TRBJ2-7; the D gene remains uncertain. The CDR3 protein sequence reads: CASTVRGYEQYF. The DNA sequence is given as TGTGCCAGCACGGTACGTGGCTACGAGCAGTACTTC.